The 13 T cell receptor beta chains below all came from one sample that was sequenced in a study of T cell changes during pregnancy in multiple sclerosis. Sequencing was performed with immunoSEQ multiplex PCR; in TCRdb, only in-frame clones are kept and a portion is missing. The table has around 66,000 clones, more than 75% seen once. Specimen: peripheral blood, collected in the first trimester of pregnancy. The receptors originated from a female donor in good health, enrolled as a control in a pregnancy study.

The chain couples TRBV5-4 to TRBJ2-2; a weak D match, TRBD1 (5 bases). CDR3 length equals 15 residues. V was clipped by 1 base and J by 4 bases, with 11 bases between them. CDR1 and CDR2 from the germline V gene are SGHNT and YYREEE (reference sequence). Here the CDR3 reads CASSLRDTGTGELFF. In nucleotides, the CDR3 is TGTGCCAGCAGCTTGCGAGATACAGGCACCGGGGAGCTGTTTTTT.

The CDR3 nucleotides read TGTGCCAGCAGGCTAGCGGGAGGTCCCTACAATGAGCAGTTCTTC. Translated, it gives CASRLAGGPYNEQFF. This chain uses TRBV2 with TRBJ2-1, with 11 bases lining up with TRBD2. V was clipped by 6 bases and J by 2 bases; unmatched bases: 3. CDR1 is SNHLY, CDR2 FYNNEI, per germline. The CDR3 spans 15 residues.

The CDR3 spells CASSLGTGMNEKLFF. For the CDR3, the DNA is TGTGCCAGCAGTTTAGGTACAGGGATGAATGAAAAACTGTTTTTT. The chain recombines TRBV28 with TRBJ1-4, with D possibly TRBD1 on 6 matching bases. This CDR3 contains 15 residues. The V gene's germline CDR1 is MDHEN and CDR2 SYDVKM. V dropped 2 bases and J dropped 5 bases, with 12 bases sitting between them. The whole variable domain, filled in from reference TRBV28 and TRBJ1-4, reads DVKVTQSSRYLVKRTGEKVFLECVQDMDHENMFWYRQDPGLGLRLIYFSYDVKMKEKGDIPEGYSVSREKKERFSLILESASTNQTSMYLCASSLGTGMNEKLFFGSGTQLSVL.

V and J are TRBV7-9 and TRBJ1-2; D possibly corresponds to TRBD1 (6 bases). CDR3 length: 12 amino acids. The V and J ends lost 8 bases and 3 bases respectively, with 10 bases between them. In germline, CDR1 is SEHNR, CDR2 FQNEAQ (reference sequence). CDR3 amino acids: CASPGVYYGYTF. For the CDR3, the DNA is TGTGCCAGCCCAGGGGTCTACTATGGCTACACCTTC.

The chain carries TRBV4-3 and TRBJ1-4; D may be TRBD1 (5 bases). The CDR3 is 16 amino acids. Trimming pared 2 bases from V and 3 bases from J, leaving 13 bases between. Per germline, CDR1 LGHNA and CDR2 YSLEER. The CDR3 coding sequence is TGCGCCAGCAGCCAACACAGGAATCAGCCTAATGAAAAACTGTTTTTT. As protein: CASSQHRNQPNEKLFF.

The CDR3 here is CASSLNIAGRQETQYF. CDR3 nucleotides: TGCGCCAGCAGCTTAAATATAGCGGGTAGACAAGAGACCCAGTACTTC. V usage is TRBV5-1 and J usage is TRBJ2-5; 7 bases are a match to TRBD2. The length of the CDR3 is 16 residues. Germline trimming cut 2 bases from V and 2 bases from J; bases unmatched to any gene: 9. The germline gives CDR1 SGHRS, CDR2 YFSETQ.

The V gene is TRBV18, the J gene TRBJ1-4; the D is unclear. CDR3 size: 15 residues. Germline V lookup: CDR1 KGHSH, CDR2 LQKENI. Trimming stripped 0 bases from V and 5 bases from J, with 10 bases between. This CDR3 is CASSPPHHANEKLFF. The CDR3 coding sequence is TGTGCCAGCTCACCACCCCACCACGCGAATGAAAAACTGTTTTTT. Drawing the rest from reference TRBV18 and TRBJ1-4, the complete variable domain is NAGVMQNPRHLVRRRGQEARLRCSPMKGHSHVYWYRQLPEEGLKFMVYLQKENIIDESGMPKERFSAEFPKEGPSILRIQQVVRGDSAAYFCASSPPHHANEKLFFGSGTQLSVL.

This clone appeared once. The rearrangement joins TRBV14 to TRBJ1-2, with D perhaps TRBD1 (5 bases). With 1 base removed from V and 4 bases from J, the gap between germline ends came to 7 bases. Germline CDR1 reads SGHDN; CDR2 reads FVKESK. The length of the CDR3 is 13 residues. The chain's CDR3 is CASSQGTFYGYTF. In nucleotides, the CDR3 is TGTGCCAGCAGCCAAGGGACATTCTATGGCTACACCTTC.

This chain connects TRBV5-4 to TRBJ2-1, with 7 bases lining up with TRBD1. CDR1 and CDR2 (germline): SGHNT, YYREEE (reference sequence). Trimming cost V 4 bases and J 4 bases; bases outside gene matches: 11. This CDR3 contains 16 residues. CDR3 in DNA: TGTGCCAGCAGCCCCCCGAGGACAGGAACTTACAATGAGCAGTTCTTC. Translation gives CASSPPRTGTYNEQFF.

The V call is TRBV18, the J call TRBJ2-7; tentative D call: TRBD2 (5 bases). The CDR3 has 14 amino acids. Trimming shortened V by 1 base and J by 2 bases, and 9 bases separated the two germline ends. Germline-derived CDR1 and CDR2 are KGHSH and LQKENI. The CDR3, as DNA: TGTGCCAGCTCACCACTTAGCGTACCCTACGAGCAGTACTTC. Protein: CASSPLSVPYEQYF.

V usage is TRBV6-5 and J usage is TRBJ2-7, with 7 nucleotides matching TRBD1. The CDR3 is 15 amino acids. The V gene's germline CDR1 is MNHEY and CDR2 SVGAGI. J gave up 3 bases and V 8 bases, and 13 bases lay outside the gene matches. This chain's CDR3 is CASVSIRDRVYEQYF. The CDR3 region has the DNA TGTGCCAGCGTTTCCATCCGGGACAGAGTCTACGAGCAGTACTTC.

The V call is TRBV7-6, the J call TRBJ2-5, with 8 positions matching TRBD1. After removal of 5 bases from V and 4 bases from J, the junction contained 6 bases not matched to a gene. Germline loops: CDR1 SGHVS, CDR2 FNYEAQ. This CDR3 is built from 14 residues. The CDR3 here is CASSGRGQGETQYF. CDR3 DNA: TGTGCCAGCAGCGGACGAGGACAGGGAGAGACCCAGTACTTC.

V usage is TRBV28 and J usage is TRBJ2-7; 9 nucleotides agree with TRBD1. The CDR3 is made up of 10 amino acids. Trimming cost V 7 bases and J 12 bases; bases outside gene matches: 4. The germline V gene encodes CDR1 MDHEN and CDR2 SYDVKM. The CDR3 loop reads CASTGTGWYF. The CDR3 DNA reads as TGTGCCAGCACTGGGACAGGGTGGTACTTC.